The following is a TCR beta chain sequence with its context. This sample was included in a study of CD8 T cells in Susac syndrome. The germline V and J ends were trimmed by 5 bases and 4 bases, with 14 bases remaining between them. The CDR3 spans 14 residues. Random hexamers served to reverse transcribe about 0.5 to 1 ug RNA. Amplification of TCR beta CDR3 by immunoSEQ multiplex PCR spanned 54 Vbeta and 13 Jbeta. TCRdb passed the immunoSEQ multiplex PCR reads through MiXCR, listing each CDR3 protein once. The sample contains about 150,000 distinct CDR3 sequences, 85% to 95% of which appear only once. This TCR derives from a human donor with Susac syndrome. This chain connects TRBV12-3 or TRBV12-4 to TRBJ1-2; D is ambiguous. The sequencing sample was made of CD8+ T cells from PBMCs. CDR3 in amino acids: CASSPPDTIYGYTF. The CDR3 DNA follows: TGTGCCAGCAGTCCGCCCGACACAATCTATGGCTACACCTTC.